This T cell receptor (beta chain) derives from a study of blood T cell repertoires in COVID-19. Whole-study context: Acute and convalescent COVID-19 samples came from the United States, Italy and Spain. Nucleic acid was either cDNA or gDNA, and it came from T cells, B-cell-depleted T cells, or PBMCs.

As originally analysed: The authors estimated nucleated cell counts from reference gene primer amplification. Method: immunoSEQ multiplex PCR; TCRdb's copy keeps in-frame clones and lacks some. V, J and clone size derive from that table, while D and trimming were established from the DNA sequence. Among around 12,000 clones listed, around nine tenths were seen once. Looked up from germline, CDR1 is SEHNR and CDR2 is FQNEAQ (reference sequence). The V gene lost 5 bases and the J gene lost 5 bases, with 10 bases spanning the gap. This CDR3 is built from 13 residues. This TCR came from a human donor in a cohort sampled during active COVID-19. The specimen was peripheral blood. The chain joins TRBV7-9 to TRBJ2-1; D is unresolved. CDR3 in amino acids: CASSRLSNNEQFF. CDR3 coding DNA: TGTGCCAGCAGCCGCTTGAGCAACAATGAGCAGTTCTTC.